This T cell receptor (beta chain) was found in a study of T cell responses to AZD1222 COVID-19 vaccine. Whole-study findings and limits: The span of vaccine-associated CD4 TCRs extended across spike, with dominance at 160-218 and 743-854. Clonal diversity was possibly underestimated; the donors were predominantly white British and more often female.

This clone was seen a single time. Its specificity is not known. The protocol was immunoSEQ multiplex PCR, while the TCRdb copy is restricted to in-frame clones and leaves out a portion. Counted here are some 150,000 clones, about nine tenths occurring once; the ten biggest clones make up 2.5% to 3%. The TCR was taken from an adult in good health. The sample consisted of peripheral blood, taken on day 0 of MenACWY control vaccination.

The CDR3, as DNA: TGTGCCACCACCCGAAGGGGCAGTGAAGCTTTCTTT. Amino acids: CATTRRGSEAFF. The chain has TRBV19 and TRBJ1-1, with a possible D match to TRBD1 (5 bases). V was trimmed by 10 bases and J by 7 bases, leaving 16 bases between them. Germline values: CDR1 LNHDA, CDR2 SQIVND (reference sequence). This CDR3 is 12 amino acids long. Together with reference TRBV19 and TRBJ1-1, the CDR3 gives the full variable domain: DGGITQSPKYLFRKEGQNVTLSCEQNLNHDAMYWYRQDPGQGLRLIYYSQIVNDFQKGDIAEGYSVSREKKESFPLTVTSAQKNPTAFYLCATTRRGSEAFFGQGTRLTVV.